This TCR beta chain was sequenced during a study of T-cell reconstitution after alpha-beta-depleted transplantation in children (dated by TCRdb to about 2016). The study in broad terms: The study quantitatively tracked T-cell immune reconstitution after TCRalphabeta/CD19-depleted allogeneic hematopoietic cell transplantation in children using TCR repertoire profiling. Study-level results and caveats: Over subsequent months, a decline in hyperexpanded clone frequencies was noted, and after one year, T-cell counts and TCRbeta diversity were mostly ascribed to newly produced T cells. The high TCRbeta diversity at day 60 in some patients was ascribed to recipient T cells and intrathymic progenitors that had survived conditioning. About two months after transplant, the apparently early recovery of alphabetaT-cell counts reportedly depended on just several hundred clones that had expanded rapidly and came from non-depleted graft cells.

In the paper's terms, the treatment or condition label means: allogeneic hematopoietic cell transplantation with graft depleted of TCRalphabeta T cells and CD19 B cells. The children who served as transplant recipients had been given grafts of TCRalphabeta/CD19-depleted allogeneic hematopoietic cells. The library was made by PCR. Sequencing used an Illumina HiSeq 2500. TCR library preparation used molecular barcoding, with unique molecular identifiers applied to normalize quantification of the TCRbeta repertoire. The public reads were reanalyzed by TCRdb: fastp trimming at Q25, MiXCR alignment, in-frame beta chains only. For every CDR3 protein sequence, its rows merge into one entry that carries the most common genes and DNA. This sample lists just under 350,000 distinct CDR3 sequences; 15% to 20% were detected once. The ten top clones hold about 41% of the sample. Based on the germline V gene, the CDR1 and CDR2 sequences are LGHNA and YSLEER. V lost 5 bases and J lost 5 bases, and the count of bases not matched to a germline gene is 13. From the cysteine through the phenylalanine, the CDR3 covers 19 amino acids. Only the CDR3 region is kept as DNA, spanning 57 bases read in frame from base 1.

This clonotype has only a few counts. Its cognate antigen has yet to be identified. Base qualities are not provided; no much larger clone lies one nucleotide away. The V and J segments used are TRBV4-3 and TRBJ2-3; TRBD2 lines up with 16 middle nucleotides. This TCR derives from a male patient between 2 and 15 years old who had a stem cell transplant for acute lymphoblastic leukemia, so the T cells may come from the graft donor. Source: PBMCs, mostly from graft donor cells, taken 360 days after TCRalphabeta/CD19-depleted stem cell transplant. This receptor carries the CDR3 CASSFYGTSGRAKGDTQYF. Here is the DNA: TGCGCCAGCAGCTTCTACGGGACTAGCGGGAGGGCCAAGGGAGATACGCAGTATTTT.